This T cell receptor (beta chain) was sequenced for a study of blood T cell repertoires in COVID-19. Study-level background: Specimens from acute and convalescent COVID-19 originated in the United States, Italy and Spain. In each case, the material was cDNA or gDNA derived from T cells, B-cell-depleted T cells, or PBMCs.

The germline CDR1 and CDR2 sequences are LNHDA and SQIVND (reference sequence). Trimming cost V 6 bases and J 3 bases, with 9 bases left between them. The CDR3 runs to 13 residues. Original processing notes: Amplification of reference gene primers provided the estimated nucleated cell counts. Profiled with immunoSEQ multiplex PCR; TCRdb holds only in-frame clones, not every one. V, J and clone size reflect that table, while D and trimming were determined from the DNA. This sample has 200,000 to 300,000 clones, with approximately 86% found just once. Sequenced material: peripheral blood. The TCR sequence derives from a woman aged 30 to 39 with acute or convalescent COVID-19. The chain has TRBV19 and TRBJ1-5; D is undetermined. CDR3 sequence reads: CASSPRDNQPQHF. For the CDR3, the DNA is TGTGCCAGTAGCCCGAGGGACAATCAGCCCCAGCATTTT.